The rows below give T cell receptor beta chains drawn from one sample of a study of radiotherapy plus CTLA-4 blockade in lung cancer. TCRdb's copy holds only in-frame clones and misses some; the assay was immunoSEQ multiplex PCR. Of 40,000 to 55,000 clones detected, around 77% appear once; the ten largest clones hold over 2.5%. Specimen: peripheral blood, collected from a patient treated with radiotherapy plus ipilimumab. All receptors come from a human donor with non-small cell lung cancer whose response to radiotherapy plus ipilimumab could not be evaluated. The CDR3 runs from the conserved cysteine through the conserved F or W. A D gene is named only where the DNA matches it firmly. The size of a clone is reported for some rows only, either as once, few or many, or as a class for expanded clones.

j_gene | abundance | v_gene | d_gene | CDR3nt | CDR3aa
TRBJ2-7 | - | TRBV11-2 | TRBD2 | TGTGCCAGCAGCTTCCTAGCGGGGGACTCCTACGAGCAGTACTTC | CASSFLAGDSYEQYF
TRBJ1-2 | - | TRBV29-1 | TRBD1 | TGCAGCGGAGGGTCACCGGGACAGGGGTACTACACCTTC | CSGGSPGQGYYTF
TRBJ1-2 | - | TRBV4-1 | - | TGCGCCAGCAGCCAAGGGGGGCTCTATGGCTACACCTTC | CASSQGGLYGYTF
TRBJ2-3 | - | TRBV27 | - | TGTGCCAGCAGTTTCGCCCCTTCCAGGGGCACAGATACGCAGTATTTT | CASSFAPSRGTDTQYF
TRBJ2-3 | - | TRBV5-4 | TRBD2 | TGTGCCAGCAGCTTAAAGACTAGCGGGGGAGGAGATACGCAGTATTTT | CASSLKTSGGGDTQYF
TRBJ2-2 | - | TRBV4-2 | TRBD2 | TGTGCCAGCGGCCCGGGGGGGGGCGATCCCGGGGAGCTGTTTTTT | CASGPGGGDPGELFF
TRBJ2-1 | - | TRBV11-2 | TRBD2 | TGTGCCAGCAGCTCGGGACTAGCGGGAGTGAATGAGCAGTTCTTC | CASSSGLAGVNEQFF
TRBJ2-1 | - | TRBV5-1 | TRBD2 | TGCGCCAGCAGCTTGAGGCTAGCGGAGGGATGGAGCTATGAGCAGTTCTTC | CASSLRLAEGWSYEQFF
TRBJ2-5 | - | TRBV6-5 | TRBD2 | TGTGCCACGGGACTAGCGGAAGAGACCCAGTACTTC | CATGLAEETQYF
TRBJ2-7 | - | TRBV2 | TRBD2 | TGTGCCAGCAGCTGGACTAGCGGTTCCTACGAGCAGTACTTC | CASSWTSGSYEQYF
TRBJ1-1 | - | TRBV6-5 | - | TGTGCCAGCATCCGAAGTCCACGAGGGGGCACTGAAGCTTTCTTT | CASIRSPRGGTEAFF
TRBJ2-2 | - | TRBV7-2 | - | TGTGCCAGCAACCATCGGACCGGGGAGCTGTTTTTT | CASNHRTGELFF
TRBJ2-2 | - | TRBV9 | - | TGTGCCAGCAGCCTGACAAGAGTAAACACCGGGGAGCTGTTTTTT | CASSLTRVNTGELFF
TRBJ2-5 | - | TRBV9 | TRBD1 | TGTGCCAGCAGCCCCCGGACAGGTCTCCAAGAGACCCAGTACTTC | CASSPRTGLQETQYF
TRBJ2-2 | - | TRBV4-1 | TRBD2 | TGCGCCAGCAGCCAGAGGATGACTAGCGGCACCGGGGAGCTGTTTTTT | CASSQRMTSGTGELFF
TRBJ1-4 | - | TRBV9 | TRBD1 | TGTGCCAGCAGCGTAGCAGGGGGCGACGAAAAACTGTTTTTT | CASSVAGGDEKLFF
TRBJ1-1 | - | TRBV4-1 | TRBD1 | TGCGCCAGCAGCCAAGATGGGACAGGGAGACCTCGGGCCTTCTTT | CASSQDGTGRPRAFF
TRBJ1-1 | - | TRBV6-1 | TRBD1 | TGTGCCAGCAGGGAACGTCAGGGGGAGGACACTGAAGCTTTCTTT | CASRERQGEDTEAFF
TRBJ2-2 | - | TRBV29-1 | TRBD1 | TGCAGCGTTGGGACAGGGGTAACCGGGGAGCTGTTTTTT | CSVGTGVTGELFF
TRBJ2-2 | - | TRBV5-1 | TRBD2 | TGCGCCAGCAGCTCCGGCGGGGGAAACACCGGGGAGCTGTTTTTT | CASSSGGGNTGELFF
TRBJ2-1 | - | TRBV7-9 | - | TGTGCCAGCAGCTTAGCGGGCAGCGGTGAGCAGTTCTTC | CASSLAGSGEQFF
TRBJ2-5 | - | TRBV5-4 | TRBD2 | TGTGCCAGCAGCTTGGAATCGCGGGGGAAGGGGACCCAGTACTTC | CASSLESRGKGTQYF
TRBJ2-7 | - | TRBV7-9 | - | TGTGCCAGCAGCTTAGCTTTGGCGGCCGACGAGCAGTACTTC | CASSLALAADEQYF
TRBJ2-7 | - | TRBV19 | TRBD2 | TGTGCCAGTAGTGGGGGACTAGCGGGAGACTACGAGCAGTACTTC | CASSGGLAGDYEQYF
TRBJ2-7 | - | TRBV7-2 | - | TGTGCCAGCAGCCCCAGGGCGGCGGAGTGGGCCTACGAGCAGTACTTC | CASSPRAAEWAYEQYF
TRBJ2-2 | - | TRBV2 | TRBD2 | TGTGCCAGCAGTGGCCCTAGCGGGAGGACGTCCGGGGAGCTGTTTTTT | CASSGPSGRTSGELFF
TRBJ2-7 | - | TRBV7-9 | - | TGTGCCAGCAGCTTACTAGGATCTTTCTACGAGCAGTACTTC | CASSLLGSFYEQYF
TRBJ2-1 | - | TRBV5-1 | TRBD1 | TGCGCCAGCAGCTTGGTTCCTGGACAGGGGTACAATGAGCAGTTCTTC | CASSLVPGQGYNEQFF
TRBJ1-6 | - | TRBV7-9 | TRBD1 | TGTGCCAGCAGCTTATCGCGTGGGACAGAAAATTCACCCCTCCACTTT | CASSLSRGTENSPLHF
TRBJ1-4 | - | TRBV28 | TRBD1 | TGTGCCAGCAGACGACAGGGCCCAGCAGGTGAAAAACTGTTTTTT | CASRRQGPAGEKLFF
TRBJ1-4 | few | TRBV4-3 | - | TGCGCCAGCAGCCAAGGGATCACAGGGAGGGAACTGTTTTTT | CASSQGITGRELFF
TRBJ2-3 | - | TRBV5-1 | TRBD2 | TGCGCCAGTAATAAGGGACTAGCGGGAGTAGATGCCCCAGATACGCAGTATTTT | CASNKGLAGVDAPDTQYF
TRBJ2-7 | - | TRBV7-2 | - | TGTGCCAGCAGCTTAGGAAAAGGGGGCTACGAGCAGTACTTC | CASSLGKGGYEQYF
TRBJ2-7 | - | TRBV6-5 | TRBD1 | TGTGCCAGCAGTTATCCCGGGACAGGGGGATACGAGCAGTACTTC | CASSYPGTGGYEQYF
TRBJ1-1 | - | TRBV4-3 | TRBD1 | TGCGCCAGCAGCCGAGCCGTCCCGGGACAGTTGAACACTGAAGCTTTCTTT | CASSRAVPGQLNTEAFF
TRBJ2-5 | - | TRBV7-2 | TRBD2 | TGTGCCAGCAGCTTAGTCTCGACTAGCGGGGGACAAGAGACCCAGTACTTC | CASSLVSTSGGQETQYF
TRBJ2-7 | - | TRBV6-6 | TRBD2 | TGTGCCAGCAATAGAAGCGGGAGGATCAACGAGCAGTACTTC | CASNRSGRINEQYF
TRBJ1-2 | - | TRBV7-9 | TRBD1 | TGTGCCAGCAGCTTCCTGACAGGGGCGAATGGCTACACCTTC | CASSFLTGANGYTF
TRBJ2-7 | - | TRBV10-2 | TRBD2 | TGCGCCAGCAGTGAGTCTGCGGGAGGCTACGAGCAGTGCTTC | CASSESAGGYEQCF
TRBJ1-3 | - | TRBV7-2 | TRBD1 | TGTGCCAGCAGCTTAGGGACAGGGGCCGGAAACACCATATATTTT | CASSLGTGAGNTIYF
TRBJ1-5 | - | TRBV7-2 | - | TGTGCCAGCAGCATAGGGGACAATCCCTCCATGCGACCCCAGCATTTT | CASSIGDNPSMRPQHF
TRBJ1-2 | - | TRBV28 | - | TGTGCCAGCAGTTCCCAACTCTCGGGACTTAATGGCTACACCTTC | CASSSQLSGLNGYTF
TRBJ2-1 | once | TRBV6-5 | TRBD2 | TGTGCCATAGGCGAGGCTAGCGGGGGGGAGCAGTTCTTC | CAIGEASGGEQFF
TRBJ2-7 | once | TRBV27 | - | TGTGCCAGCAGTCCCCGTCTTCCCGAGCAGTACTTC | CASSPRLPEQYF
TRBJ2-1 | - | TRBV2 | TRBD2 | TGTGCCAGCAGAGGCGGGGAGGGCGCTAGCCGATATTACAATGAGCAGTTCTTC | CASRGGEGASRYYNEQFF
TRBJ2-3 | - | TRBV9 | TRBD1 | TGTGCCAGCAGCGGGAGACAGGGGTCCGATTTAAACACAGATACGCAGTATTTT | CASSGRQGSDLNTDTQYF
TRBJ1-1 | - | TRBV29-1 | TRBD1 | TGCAGCGTGGCCGGGACAGGGGGCTGGAACACTGAAGCTTTCTTT | CSVAGTGGWNTEAFF
TRBJ2-7 | - | TRBV6-1 | TRBD2 | TGTGCCAGCAGTAGTGGGGGGACTAGCGTCTACGAGCAGTACTTC | CASSSGGTSVYEQYF
TRBJ1-1 | - | TRBV28 | TRBD1 | TGTGCCAGCAGTCCTCCGGGACAGGGGTTTCGAGCTTTCTTT | CASSPPGQGFRAFF
TRBJ2-3 | - | TRBV10-3 | - | TGTGCCATCAGGGGACTGACCTCCACAGATACGCAGTATTTT | CAIRGLTSTDTQYF
TRBJ1-2 | few | TRBV28 | TRBD1 | TGTGCCAGCACCTCCGGGACAGGGGCAACCTTCTATGGCTACACCTTC | CASTSGTGATFYGYTF
TRBJ2-7 | - | TRBV9 | TRBD1 | TGTGCCAGCAGCGTAGTAACAGGGGTGGTCTACGAGCAGTACTTC | CASSVVTGVVYEQYF
TRBJ2-5 | - | TRBV7-2 | TRBD2 | TGTGCCAGCAGCTCAGCGGCTAGCGGGATGGAGACCCAGTACTTC | CASSSAASGMETQYF
TRBJ1-4 | once | TRBV5-1 | - | TGCGCCAGCAGCTTAGACCCAGGGGAAGCAACTAATGAAAAACTGTTTTTT | CASSLDPGEATNEKLFF